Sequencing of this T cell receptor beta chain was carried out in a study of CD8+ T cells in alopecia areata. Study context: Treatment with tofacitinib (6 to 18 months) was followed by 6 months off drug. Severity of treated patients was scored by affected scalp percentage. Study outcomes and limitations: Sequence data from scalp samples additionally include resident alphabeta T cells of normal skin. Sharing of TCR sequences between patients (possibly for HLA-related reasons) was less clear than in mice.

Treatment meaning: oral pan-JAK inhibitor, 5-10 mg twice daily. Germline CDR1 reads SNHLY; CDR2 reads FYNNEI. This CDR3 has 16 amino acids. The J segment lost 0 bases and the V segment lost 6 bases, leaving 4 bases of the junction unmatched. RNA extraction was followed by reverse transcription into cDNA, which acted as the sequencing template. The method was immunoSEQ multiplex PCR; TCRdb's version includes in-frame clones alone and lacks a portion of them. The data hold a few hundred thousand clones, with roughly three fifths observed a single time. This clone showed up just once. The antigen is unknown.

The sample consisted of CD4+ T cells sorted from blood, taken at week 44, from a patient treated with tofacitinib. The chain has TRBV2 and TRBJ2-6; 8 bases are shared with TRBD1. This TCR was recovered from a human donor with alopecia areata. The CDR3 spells CASRRTGTSGANVLTF. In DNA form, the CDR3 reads TGTGCCAGCAGGAGGACAGGGACCTCTGGGGCCAACGTCCTGACTTTC.